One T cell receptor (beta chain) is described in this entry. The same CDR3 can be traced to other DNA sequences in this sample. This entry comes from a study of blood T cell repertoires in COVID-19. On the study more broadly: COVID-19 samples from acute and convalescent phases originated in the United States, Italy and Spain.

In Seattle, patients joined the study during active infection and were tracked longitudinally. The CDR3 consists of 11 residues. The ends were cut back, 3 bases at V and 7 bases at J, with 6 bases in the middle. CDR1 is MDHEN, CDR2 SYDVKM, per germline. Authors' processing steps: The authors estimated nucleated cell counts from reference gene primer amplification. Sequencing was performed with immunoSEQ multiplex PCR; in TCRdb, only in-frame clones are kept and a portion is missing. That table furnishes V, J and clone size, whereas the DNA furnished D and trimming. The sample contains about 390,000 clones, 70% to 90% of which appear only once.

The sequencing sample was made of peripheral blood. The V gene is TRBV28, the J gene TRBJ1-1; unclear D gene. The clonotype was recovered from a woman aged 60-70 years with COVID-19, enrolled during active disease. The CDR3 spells CASSLTGEAFF. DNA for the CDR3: TGTGCCAGCAGTTTGACGGGTGAAGCTTTCTTT.